Listed below are T cell receptor beta chains from one sample, sequenced in a study of blood T cell repertoires in COVID-19. Assay used: immunoSEQ multiplex PCR; TCRdb lists only in-frame clones, some missing. This table has approximately 97,000 clones, approximately 86% appearing once. Input material: peripheral blood. These receptors were taken from a woman of 80 years or more with acute or convalescent COVID-19. CDR3s include the opening cysteine and the closing phenylalanine or tryptophan. The D gene is left open where the match is weak. Rows give clone size only sometimes, using once, few, many, or a class for an expanded clone.

d_call,v_call,clone_size,j_call,cdr3_nt,cdr3_aa
-,TRBV7-6,-,TRBJ2-1,TGTGCCAGCAGCTTAGTACTACAGGGCGGCAATGAGCAGTTCTTC,CASSLVLQGGNEQFF
-,TRBV18,-,TRBJ1-1,TGTGCCAGCTCTTCTCAGGGATCTCTTAGAGCTTTCTTT,CASSSQGSLRAFF
TRBD1,TRBV4-2,-,TRBJ1-4,TGTGCCAGCAGCCCGAACAGGGGGGGTAGAGAAAAACTGTTTTTT,CASSPNRGGREKLFF
-,TRBV6-5,-,TRBJ1-6,TGTGCCAGCACAACAGACAGGCAAAATTCACCCCTCCACTTT,CASTTDRQNSPLHF
TRBD1,TRBV7-8,-,TRBJ1-5,TGTGCCAGCAGCTACAGGGGGGGCCTAAATCAGCCCCAGCATTTT,CASSYRGGLNQPQHF
TRBD1,TRBV5-1,-,TRBJ2-7,TGCGCCAGCAGCCTCCCGGGACAGAGTTACGAGCAGTACTTC,CASSLPGQSYEQYF
TRBD1,TRBV18,-,TRBJ1-6,TGTGCCAGCTCACCTTGGACAGGCGAGAATTCACCCCTCCACTTT,CASSPWTGENSPLHF
-,TRBV5-1,-,TRBJ1-4,TGCGCCAGCAGCGAAGGAAGAGGGATAGGAGAAAAACTGTTTTTT,CASSEGRGIGEKLFF
-,TRBV5-4,once,TRBJ2-3,TGTGCCAGCAGCTTGGGATCGAGAGATACTAGCACAGATACGCAGTATTTT,CASSLGSRDTSTDTQYF
TRBD2,TRBV7-3,-,TRBJ2-5,TGTGCCAGCAGCTTAGGCGGGGGGTTGTTAGAGACCCAGTACTTC,CASSLGGGLLETQYF
-,TRBV11-3,-,TRBJ1-1,TGTGCCAGCAGCCCCGGGGGGGGCCAACATGGGGCTTTCTTT,CASSPGGGQHGAFF
-,TRBV6-5,-,TRBJ1-1,TGTGCCAGCAGTTTACAGGGTTTGAACACTGAAGCTTTCTTT,CASSLQGLNTEAFF
TRBD2,TRBV5-1,-,TRBJ2-3,TGCGCCAGCAGCATGGAACCGGGACTAGCGGGCACAGATACGCAGTATTTT,CASSMEPGLAGTDTQYF
-,TRBV12-3/TRBV12-4,-,TRBJ2-2,TGTGCCAGCAGCATACAGGACACCGGGGAGCTGTTTTTT,CASSIQDTGELFF
TRBD1,TRBV2,-,TRBJ1-4,TGTGCCAGCAGTCCATACAGGGGAGAGGGTGAAAAACTGTTTTTT,CASSPYRGEGEKLFF
-,TRBV11-3,-,TRBJ2-1,TGTGCCAGCAGCCCCGCAGGGCGAGACTACAATGAGCAGTTCTTC,CASSPAGRDYNEQFF
-,TRBV5-1,-,TRBJ2-1,TGCGCCAGCAGCCCAGGCGGGGGCCTCTACAATGAGCAGTTCTTC,CASSPGGGLYNEQFF
-,TRBV20-1,-,TRBJ2-7,TGCAGTGCAAACAGGGCCCACGAGCAGTACTTC,CSANRAHEQYF
TRBD1,TRBV29-1,-,TRBJ2-1,TGCAGCATCCACTCGACAGGGAACAATGAGCAGTTCTTC,CSIHSTGNNEQFF
-,TRBV28,-,TRBJ1-2,TGTGCCAGCAGTTTATCGGGGGGACGGGGCTACACCTTC,CASSLSGGRGYTF
-,TRBV2,-,TRBJ2-5,TGTGCCAGCACATTTGCCGAGTGGGAGACCCAGTACTTC,CASTFAEWETQYF
TRBD2,TRBV5-1,-,TRBJ2-1,TGCGCCAGCAGCTTCAACGGGGGGATGAATGAGCAGTTCTTC,CASSFNGGMNEQFF
TRBD1,TRBV2,-,TRBJ2-2,TGTGCCAGCAGGGGACAGGCGATGGGCGGGGAGCTGTTTTTT,CASRGQAMGGELFF
TRBD1,TRBV2,-,TRBJ1-2,TGTGCCAGCAGGGACAGGAGGCCAGCTGGCTACACCTTC,CASRDRRPAGYTF
-,TRBV10-3,-,TRBJ1-4,TGTGCCATCAGTCAAGCGGGGGGATCTGCTAATGAAAAACTGTTTTTT,CAISQAGGSANEKLFF
TRBD1,TRBV6-5,-,TRBJ1-4,TGTGCCAGCTCCGGGACAGGACTGTTTTTT,CASSGTGLFF
TRBD1,TRBV15,once,TRBJ2-1,TGTGCCACCAGCAGAGGGGTGACAGGGGAGTACAATGAGCAGTTCTTC,CATSRGVTGEYNEQFF
TRBD1,TRBV5-4,-,TRBJ2-5,TGTGCCAGCAGCTTGGGGACAGACAGGGCCGGAGAGACCCAGTACTTC,CASSLGTDRAGETQYF
-,TRBV18,-,TRBJ1-4,TGTGCCAGCTCAGTACACCACAATGAAAAACTGTTTTTT,CASSVHHNEKLFF
-,TRBV28,-,TRBJ1-5,TGTGCCAGCAGCCGGACCAGGGGTCCTCAGCCCCAGCATTTT,CASSRTRGPQPQHF
TRBD1,TRBV6-6,-,TRBJ1-5,TGTGCCAGCAGTCCAGCGCCTTTATCCGGGACAGGGAATTCCAATCAGCCCCAGCATTTT,CASSPAPLSGTGNSNQPQHF
-,TRBV7-8,-,TRBJ1-1,TGTGCCAGCAGCTTGGCGGGGAACACTGAAGCTTTCTTT,CASSLAGNTEAFF
-,TRBV15,-,TRBJ1-2,TGTGCCACCAGCAGAGACAGGGCGAACTATGGCTACACCTTC,CATSRDRANYGYTF
-,TRBV10-2,few,TRBJ1-1,TGCGCCAGCAGGGAGTTTTCCTCCGGAGCTGAAGCTTTCTTT,CASREFSSGAEAFF
-,TRBV7-9,-,TRBJ1-2,TGTGCCAGCAGCCCCCTGGGGGCAGGGACTAACTATGGCTACACCTTC,CASSPLGAGTNYGYTF
-,TRBV9,-,TRBJ2-7,TGTGCCAGCAGCCGAACAGGGATCTCCTACGAGCAGTACTTC,CASSRTGISYEQYF
TRBD2,TRBV19,-,TRBJ2-1,TGTGCCAGTAGTATAGATGGGGCGGGGGGCGGAGGAGAGCAGTTCTTC,CASSIDGAGGGGEQFF
-,TRBV5-1,-,TRBJ2-3,TGCGCCAGCAGCTTCCAGTTCACAGATACGCAGTATTTT,CASSFQFTDTQYF
TRBD1,TRBV6-5,once,TRBJ2-5,TGTGCCAGCAGTTACGGCTTGGGACAGCTCCAAGAGACCCAGTACTTC,CASSYGLGQLQETQYF
-,TRBV3-1/TRBV3-2,-,TRBJ2-3,TGTGCCAGCAGCCTGTTGGGCTTGGGCACAGATACGCAGTATTTT,CASSLLGLGTDTQYF
TRBD1,TRBV29-1,-,TRBJ1-2,TGCAGCGCCGGGACAGGGAACTATGGCTACACCTTC,CSAGTGNYGYTF
-,TRBV5-8,few,TRBJ1-5,TGTGCCAGCAGCTTGAGACTAGGGGTTAGCAATCAGCCCCAGCATTTT,CASSLRLGVSNQPQHF